This TCR beta chain was sequenced during a study of blood T cell repertoires in COVID-19. Study overall: Nucleic acid was either cDNA or gDNA, and it came from T cells, B-cell-depleted T cells, or PBMCs.

This clone came up once. Profiling relied on immunoSEQ multiplex PCR, and the TCRdb table lists in-frame clones only, not all of them. Here the sample spans some 450,000 clones, approximately 90% being singletons. The source material was peripheral blood. The source is a man between 18 and 35 years old with COVID-19, enrolled during active disease.

The CDR3 DNA reads as TGTGCCAGCAGCCCCCCAGGGGAGAGGGGCTACACCTTC. Protein product: CASSPPGERGYTF. V and J are TRBV3-1 (or the pseudogene TRBV3-2) and TRBJ1-2; tentatively, D is TRBD1 (6 bases). The CDR3 sequence is 13 residues long. With 4 bases removed from V and 8 bases from J, the gap between germline ends came to 14 bases. From germline, CDR1 is LGHDT and CDR2 YNNKEL (reference sequence).